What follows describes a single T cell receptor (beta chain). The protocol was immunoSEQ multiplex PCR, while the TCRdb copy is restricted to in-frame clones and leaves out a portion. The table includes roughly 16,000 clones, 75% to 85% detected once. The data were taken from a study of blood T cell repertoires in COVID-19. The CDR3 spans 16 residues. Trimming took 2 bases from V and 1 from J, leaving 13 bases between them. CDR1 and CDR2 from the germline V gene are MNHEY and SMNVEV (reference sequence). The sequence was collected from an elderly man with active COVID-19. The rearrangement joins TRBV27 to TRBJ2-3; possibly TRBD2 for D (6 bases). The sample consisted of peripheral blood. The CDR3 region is CASSLIGGGRTDTQYF. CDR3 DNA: TGTGCCAGCAGTTTAATAGGAGGAGGGCGCACAGATACGCAGTATTTT.